A single sample is the source of the 19 T cell receptor beta chains below, sequenced in a study of cytomegalovirus exposure and HLA in healthy donors. PCR was performed using 60 Vbeta and 13 Jbeta primers. TCRdb's copy holds only in-frame clones and misses some; the assay was immunoSEQ multiplex PCR. The sample carries about 150,000 clones, around 77% recorded once. Sequences were obtained from PBMCs. These receptors were taken from a young man in good health.

Worth noting for this clone: Relative to the germline gene, one junction end is altered; a read error may explain this. The genes are TRBV29-1 and TRBJ2-1, with a tentative D call TRBD2 (7 bases). This CDR3 contains 12 residues. From germline, CDR1 is SQVTM and CDR2 ANQGSEA. Here the CDR3 reads CSVEGGGNEQFF. CDR3 bases: TGCAGCGTCGAAGGGGGAGGGAATGAGCAGTTCTTC.

The rearrangement uses TRBV13 and TRBJ2-7, with TRBD2 as a possible D gene (5 bases). CDR1 and CDR2 from the germline V gene are PRHDT and FYEKMQ (reference sequence). Trimming left V 5 bases short and J 0 bases short, with 5 bases between. CDR3 length: 12 residues. CDR3 in amino acids: CASSRGSYEQYF. CDR3 nucleotides: TGTGCCAGCAGCCGGGGCTCCTACGAGCAGTACTTC. The variable domain in full, completed from reference TRBV13 and TRBJ2-7, reads AAGVIQSPRHLIKEKRETATLKCYPIPRHDTVYWYQQGPGQDPQFLISFYEKMQSDKGSIPDRFSAQQFSDYHSELNMSSLELGDSALYFCASSRGSYEQYFGPGTRLTVT.

The rearrangement uses TRBV29-1 and TRBJ2-7, with 13 positions matching TRBD2. The CDR3 length is 15 residues. V trimming: 3 bases; J trimming: 7 bases; junction bases outside the gene matches: 9. Per germline, CDR1 SQVTM and CDR2 ANQGSEA. CDR3: CSVEMGLAGSREQYF. CDR3 DNA sequence: TGCAGCGTTGAGATGGGACTAGCGGGAAGTAGGGAGCAGTACTTC.

This clone was counted a single time. This chain connects TRBV10-3 to TRBJ1-1, with D possibly TRBD1 on 5 matching bases. This CDR3 contains 13 residues. The ends were cut back, 6 bases at V and 7 bases at J, with 15 bases in the middle. The germline CDR1 and CDR2 sequences are ENHRY and SYGVKD. CDR3 nucleotides: TGTGCCATCAGCTCCCTTCAAGACAGTGAAGCTTTCTTT. This translates into CAISSLQDSEAFF.

This clone has more than one count but fewer than ten. The genes are TRBV7-9 and TRBJ2-2; 7 positions agree with TRBD1. CDR1 and CDR2 (germline): SEHNR, FQNEAQ (reference sequence). V gave up 5 bases and J gave up 2 bases; unmatched junction bases: 14. The CDR3 runs 18 residues. CDR3 sequence: CASSRDRSGTDNTGELFF. CDR3 nucleotide sequence: TGTGCCAGCAGCCGCGACCGTTCCGGGACAGATAACACCGGGGAGCTGTTTTTT.

The CDR3 region is CASSWTSGMGDNEQFF. CDR3 DNA sequence: TGCGCCAGCAGCTGGACTAGCGGGATGGGGGACAATGAGCAGTTCTTC. The chain is built from TRBV5-1 and TRBJ2-1, with 12 bases lining up with TRBD2. Germline V gene sequence: CDR1 SGHRS, CDR2 YFSETQ. The CDR3 spans 16 residues. With 3 bases clipped from V and 5 bases from J, the junction kept 6 bases outside the gene matches.

Concerning this clone: The junction does not match germline at one end; this may be a read error. This chain joins TRBV7-7 and TRBJ2-5, with a tentative D call TRBD2 (6 bases). CDR3 length: 16 amino acids. Germline V gene lookup returns CDR1 SSHAT and CDR2 FNYEAQ (reference sequence). CDR3 residues: CASSFVSSGGRETQYF. Written as DNA, the CDR3 is TGTGCTAGCAGCTTTGTTTCCAGCGGAGGGAGAGAGACCCAGTACTTC.

The CDR3 nucleotides are TGTGCCAGCAGCCGGATTGGCAGGACCTACGAGCAGTACTTC. This codes for CASSRIGRTYEQYF. The chain links TRBV28 to TRBJ2-7; no reliable D call. V was cut by 6 bases and J by 2 bases, with 14 bases left in between. The germline gives CDR1 MDHEN, CDR2 SYDVKM. The CDR3 sequence is 14 residues long.

CDR3 in amino acids: CASSLGGTGSNQPQHF. CDR3 nucleotide sequence: TGTGCCAGCAGCTTAGGAGGGACGGGTAGCAATCAGCCCCAGCATTTT. The gene calls are TRBV5-4 and TRBJ1-5, with D possibly being TRBD1 (5 bases). The V end was cut by 2 bases, the J end by 0 bases, with 12 bases between. The CDR3 is made up of 16 amino acids. The germline CDR1 and CDR2 sequences are SGHNT and YYREEE (reference sequence). Based on the CDR3 plus reference TRBV5-4 and TRBJ1-5, the full variable domain is ETGVTQSPTHLIKTRGQQVTLRCSSQSGHNTVSWYQQALGQGPQFIFQYYREEENGRGNFPPRFSGLQFPNYSSELNVNALELDDSALYLCASSLGGTGSNQPQHFGDGTRLSIL.

The CDR3, as DNA: TGCGCCAGCAGCAGAGGGACTAGCGGCACAGATACGCAGTATTTT. Translated: CASSRGTSGTDTQYF. The rearrangement links TRBV5-1 to TRBJ2-3; 10 bases are shared with TRBD2. CDR3 length: 15 residues. Looked up from germline, CDR1 is SGHRS and CDR2 is YFSETQ. V lost 4 bases and J lost 1; bases outside the gene matches: 3.

The chain employs TRBV2 and TRBJ1-1, with a tentative D call TRBD1 (6 bases). Germline CDR1 and CDR2: SNHLY and FYNNEI. The V gene lost 7 bases and the J gene lost 6 bases, with 12 bases spanning the gap. This CDR3 has 12 amino acids. DNA for the CDR3: TGTGCCAGCAACGACAGGCGGGCTGAAGCTTTCTTT. It specifies CASNDRRAEAFF.

V usage is TRBV6-5 and J usage is TRBJ2-7; 8 nucleotides align to TRBD2. The CDR3 has 12 residues. The V gene's germline CDR1 is MNHEY and CDR2 SVGAGI. Trimming removed 8 bases from V and 6 bases from J; junction bases left unmatched: 6. CDR3 DNA: TGTGCCAGCCTCCCGGCGGGAGGCGAGCAGTACTTC. This sequence encodes CASLPAGGEQYF.

This clone has just one count. The V call is TRBV2, the J call TRBJ1-1; TRBD1 aligns across 7 bases. V lost 1 base, J lost 6 bases, and 2 bases stayed unmatched. Per germline, CDR1 SNHLY and CDR2 FYNNEI. This CDR3 is built from 13 residues. CDR3 amino acids: CASSEVGTAEAFF. The DNA for the CDR3 is TGTGCCAGCAGTGAAGTGGGGACAGCTGAAGCTTTCTTT.

The V and J genes are TRBV27 and TRBJ1-4; TRBD1 matches at 7 bases. The V gene's germline CDR1 is MNHEY and CDR2 SMNVEV (reference sequence). This CDR3 has 16 residues. The trim removed 6 bases at V and 1 base at J, leaving 8 bases unmatched. The CDR3 reads CASRAGTVGTNEKLFF. CDR3 DNA sequence: TGTGCCAGCAGGGCGGGGACAGTAGGAACTAATGAAAAACTGTTTTTT.

This clone was seen at least ten times. The V call is TRBV4-3, the J call TRBJ1-4; TRBD1 might be the D (6 bases). The CDR3 extends over 17 amino acids. Trimming stripped 1 base from V and 8 bases from J, with 20 bases between. In germline, CDR1 is LGHNA, CDR2 YSLEER. CDR3 protein: CASSQGRTVFNVEKLFF. The CDR3, as DNA: TGCGCCAGCAGCCAAGGAAGGACAGTTTTTAATGTGGAAAAACTGTTTTTT.

The rearrangement joins TRBV10-3 to TRBJ2-1; D is uncertain. Germline CDR1 reads ENHRY; CDR2 reads SYGVKD. The CDR3 has 13 amino acids. The germline V and J ends were trimmed by 8 bases and 3 bases, with 11 bases remaining between them. The CDR3, as DNA: TGTGCCATCTCCTGGTCTAGCTACAATGAGCAGTTCTTC. Protein product: CAISWSSYNEQFF.

The chain combines TRBV4-3 with TRBJ2-1; 8 nucleotides agree with TRBD2. Trimming at V came to 5 bases and at J to 1 base, leaving 4 bases not matched to a gene. The CDR3 consists of 15 residues. Germline CDR1 is LGHNA and CDR2 is YSLEER. The CDR3 nucleotides are TGCGCCAGCAGCTTCCGGGAGGGGTCCTACAATGAGCAGTTCTTC. Amino acids: CASSFREGSYNEQFF.

The chain couples TRBV6-1 to TRBJ2-7; possibly TRBD1 for D (5 bases). CDR1 and CDR2 from the germline V gene are MNHNS and SASEGT. The CDR3 has 14 amino acids. Trimming shortened V by 5 bases and J by 4 bases, and 15 bases separated the two germline ends. The CDR3 protein is CASSSGLIPYEQYF. CDR3 nucleotide sequence: TGTGCCAGCAGTTCAGGGCTAATACCTTACGAGCAGTACTTC.

This clone was picked up one time. The rearrangement uses TRBV18 and TRBJ2-1; 8 bases match TRBD1. After removal of 2 bases from V and 9 bases from J, the junction contained 9 bases not matched to a gene. From germline, CDR1 is KGHSH and CDR2 LQKENI. The CDR3 has 15 amino acids. CDR3 sequence (DNA): TGTGCCAGCTCACCAGGACAGGGTAGAAGGGTTGAGCAGTTCTTC. This codes for CASSPGQGRRVEQFF.